This T cell receptor beta chain is drawn from a study of shared clonotypes between healthy human individuals. CD45RO-negative, CCR7-selected cells formed the naive CD8 fraction, which excluded terminally differentiated effector memory CD45RA+ cells. Every contributor of samples was a Caucasian grown-up residing in Nashville, Tennessee. Study results and caveats: Clonotypes shared by all four sorted-subset donors had higher generation probabilities than non-shared clonotypes. Relative to memory subsets, naive subsets generally showed larger estimated richness.

TCRdb keeps only in-frame clones here, not all; method: immunoSEQ multiplex PCR. The profile shows about 680,000 clones, just over 90% of them singletons. A word on this clone: Its specificity is not known.

Germline V CDR1 and CDR2: LNHDA, SQIVND (reference sequence). The germline V and J ends were trimmed by 5 bases and 4 bases, with 6 bases remaining between them. This CDR3 contains 12 residues. The chain has TRBV19 and TRBJ1-5; D call uncertain. Material for sequencing was naive CD8+ T cells sorted from blood. The clonotype was recovered from a man younger than 45 in good health. The CDR3, as DNA: TGTGCCAGTAGTTTGGAAAATCAGCCCCAGCATTTT. This translates into CASSLENQPQHF.